This TCR beta chain was identified in a study of T cells in Graves' hyperthyroidism and ophthalmopathy. First hyperthyroidism diagnosis is when the blood sample was obtained, before any ophthalmopathy symptoms. Germline V CDR1 and CDR2: WNHNN, SYGVQD (reference sequence). CDR3 length: 18 residues. The V segment lost 5 bases and the J segment 1 base; nucleotides outside the gene matches: 7. TCR beta CDR3 region amplification was performed from RNA transcripts. When the TCR CDR3 underwent first-round RT-PCR, the HTBI primer set was used. Via MiXCR, TCRdb re-called the multiplex PCR reads, giving one row per CDR3 protein. This sample has around 350,000 distinct CDR3 sequences, with 15% to 20% found just once.

Sequenced material: blood. The chain joins TRBV10-1 to TRBJ2-2; 13 positions match TRBD2. This sequence originates from a woman in her 30s with Graves' hyperthyroidism that later progressed to Graves' ophthalmopathy. The CDR3 DNA reads TGCGCCAGCAGTCCAGGCTGGACTAGCGGGAGGAACACCGGGGAGCTGTTTTTT. Residues: CASSPGWTSGRNTGELFF.